The rows below give T cell receptor beta chains drawn from one sample of a study of blood T cell repertoires in COVID-19. Assay used: immunoSEQ multiplex PCR; TCRdb lists only in-frame clones, some missing. Among approximately 72,000 clones, approximately 86% were seen once, and the ten largest hold approximately 14%. Sequencing was performed on peripheral blood. These receptors were obtained from a woman aged 55-69 years with acute or convalescent COVID-19. Both conserved end residues are part of each CDR3. D genes are given only for firm matches. Clone size is given for some rows only: seen once, a few or many times, or a class if the clone is expanded.

TRBV3-1/TRBV3-2	.	TRBJ2-3	.	CASSQVQGTDTQYF	TGTGCCAGCAGCCAAGTCCAGGGAACAGATACGCAGTATTTT
TRBV2	TRBD1	TRBJ2-7	few	CASSESANRGEQYF	TGTGCCAGCAGTGAATCCGCTAACAGGGGCGAGCAGTACTTC
TRBV7-2	TRBD1	TRBJ2-7	.	CASSFSTGAPYEQYF	TGTGCCAGCAGCTTTAGCACAGGGGCCCCCTACGAGCAGTACTTC
TRBV5-4	.	TRBJ2-1	.	CASRKGRGGDEQFF	TGTGCCAGCAGAAAGGGACGGGGAGGCGATGAGCAGTTCTTC
TRBV6-1	.	TRBJ1-1	.	CASSEPGQGVLWAFF	TGTGCCAGCAGTGAACCGGGTCAGGGTGTATTATGGGCTTTCTTT
TRBV2	.	TRBJ1-6	few	CASSETRGNSPLHF	TGTGCCAGCAGTGAAACACGGGGGAATTCACCCCTCCACTTT
TRBV28	.	TRBJ1-4	.	CASSLGGATNEKLFF	TGTGCCAGCAGTTTAGGGGGGGCAACTAATGAAAAACTGTTTTTT
TRBV6-5	TRBD1	TRBJ2-2	once	CASLRTGSTGELFF	TGTGCCAGCCTAAGGACAGGGTCCACCGGGGAGCTGTTTTTT
TRBV5-1	.	TRBJ1-3	.	CASSQSGSGNTIYF	TGCGCCAGCAGTCAATCAGGGTCTGGAAACACCATATATTTT
TRBV3-1/TRBV3-2	.	TRBJ2-3	.	CASSQDSPDTQYF	TGTGCCAGCAGCCAAGACTCCCCGGATACGCAGTATTTT
TRBV6-5	TRBD2	TRBJ2-1	.	CATQRGSYSYNEQFF	TGTGCCACACAGCGGGGGAGCTACTCCTACAATGAGCAGTTCTTC
TRBV6-6	TRBD1	TRBJ1-1	.	CASSPPGQGTEAFF	TGTGCCAGCAGCCCTCCGGGACAGGGCACTGAAGCTTTCTTT
TRBV6-5	.	TRBJ1-1	.	CASSVRAGNTEAFF	TGTGCCAGCAGCGTCAGGGCCGGGAACACTGAAGCTTTCTTT
TRBV19	TRBD1	TRBJ2-5	.	CASSKDRAETQYF	TGTGCCAGTAGTAAAGACAGGGCAGAGACCCAGTACTTC
TRBV2	.	TRBJ2-2	.	CASSEVGAWNTGELFF	TGTGCCAGCAGTGAAGTGGGGGCCTGGAACACCGGGGAGCTGTTTTTT
TRBV18	TRBD1	TRBJ1-2	.	CASSLATGQGNYGYTF	TGTGCCAGCTCACTTGCGACAGGGCAAGGGAACTATGGCTACACCTTC
TRBV29-1	TRBD2	TRBJ2-1	.	CSGGGLVNNEQFF	TGCAGCGGGGGAGGACTAGTAAATAATGAGCAGTTCTTC
TRBV3-1/TRBV3-2	TRBD2	TRBJ2-3	.	CASSQEGAGADTQYF	TGTGCCAGCAGCCAAGAGGGTGCGGGGGCAGATACGCAGTATTTT
TRBV30	TRBD1	TRBJ2-7	.	CAWTPPGDRGWKQYF	TGTGCCTGGACCCCTCCCGGGGACAGGGGATGGAAGCAGTACTTC
TRBV19	TRBD1	TRBJ1-2	few	CASSLGTGFGYTF	TGTGCCAGTAGTCTCGGGACAGGTTTTGGCTACACCTTC
TRBV19	.	TRBJ2-5	once	CASSRAMRGETQYF	TGTGCCAGTAGTAGGGCTATGAGAGGGGAGACCCAGTACTTC
TRBV19	TRBD1	TRBJ2-2	.	CASSSLQGASGELFF	TGTGCCAGTAGTAGCCTACAGGGGGCATCCGGGGAGCTGTTTTTT
TRBV5-1	.	TRBJ2-1	once	CASSLGTVYNEQFF	TGCGCCAGCAGCTTGGGGACAGTCTACAATGAGCAGTTCTTC
TRBV5-1	.	TRBJ1-2	.	CASSWTGEYGYTF	TGCGCCAGCAGCTGGACGGGGGAATATGGCTACACCTTC
TRBV6-6	TRBD1	TRBJ2-4	.	CASTQSGQDQNIQYF	TGTGCCAGCACCCAGTCGGGACAGGACCAAAACATTCAGTACTTC
TRBV6-5	TRBD1	TRBJ1-4	.	CASRLQGKEKLFF	TGTGCCAGCAGGTTACAGGGGAAGGAAAAACTGTTTTTT
TRBV6-5	.	TRBJ2-5	.	CASSFGETQYF	TGTGCCAGCAGTTTCGGGGAGACCCAGTACTTC
TRBV9	.	TRBJ1-2	.	CASSVVQGSYTF	TGTGCCAGCAGCGTAGTACAGGGAAGCTACACCTTC
TRBV5-1	.	TRBJ2-2	.	CASSLETGNTGELFF	TGCGCCAGCAGCTTGGAAACAGGGAACACCGGGGAGCTGTTTTTT
TRBV6-2/TRBV6-3	TRBD1	TRBJ2-7	.	CASSYAHPGTVVYEQYF	TGTGCCAGCAGTTATGCGCACCCCGGGACAGTGGTCTACGAGCAGTACTTC
TRBV10-3	.	TRBJ1-1	.	CAISESPGVWGQDTTEAFF	TGTGCCATCAGTGAGTCGCCGGGCGTGTGGGGGCAGGACACTACTGAAGCTTTCTTT
TRBV9	TRBD2	TRBJ2-5	.	CASSTGGRETQYF	TGTGCCAGCAGCACGGGGGGAAGAGAGACCCAGTACTTC
TRBV7-9	TRBD2	TRBJ2-5	.	CASSPSITREAKETQYF	TGTGCCAGCAGCCCGTCCATAACGCGGGAGGCCAAAGAGACCCAGTACTTC
TRBV28	.	TRBJ2-7	.	CASSTQEEGLKWGYEQYF	TGTGCCAGCAGTACCCAAGAGGAGGGGTTAAAGTGGGGCTACGAGCAGTACTTC
TRBV5-4	TRBD2	TRBJ2-3	.	CASSWVAGGRDTQYF	TGTGCCAGCAGCTGGGTAGCGGGGGGCCGGGATACGCAGTATTTT
TRBV7-9	.	TRBJ2-5	.	CASSLTAQETQYF	TGTGCCAGCAGCTTGACTGCGCAAGAGACCCAGTACTTC
TRBV5-1	.	TRBJ1-4	.	CASSPTGSSWNEKLFF	TGCGCCAGCAGCCCTACTGGGAGTTCTTGGAATGAAAAACTGTTTTTT
TRBV9	.	TRBJ2-7	.	CASSSQASQAAEQYF	TGTGCCAGCAGCTCCCAGGCCAGCCAGGCTGCCGAGCAGTACTTC
TRBV7-2	.	TRBJ2-1	.	CASSLAPTRQFF	TGTGCCAGCAGCTTAGCCCCGACACGCCAGTTCTTC
TRBV29-1	.	TRBJ1-1	.	CSVEVDEIRQDGAFF	TGCAGCGTTGAAGTCGATGAAATCCGACAGGACGGGGCTTTCTTT
TRBV5-1	.	TRBJ1-3	.	CASREPNRNTIYF	TGCGCCAGCAGGGAGCCAAATCGAAACACCATATATTTT
TRBV5-4	.	TRBJ2-1	once	CASSVGLGGRLTNEQFF	TGTGCCAGCAGCGTCGGCTTAGGGGGACGGCTTACGAATGAGCAGTTCTTC